Each of the 2 T cell receptor beta chains below was sequenced from the same sample in a study of T cell changes during pregnancy in multiple sclerosis. Sequenced by immunoSEQ multiplex PCR; TCRdb stores in-frame clones only, minus some. The sample lists 30,000 to 45,000 clones, about 88% occurring once. The sequences come from CD4+ T cells from peripheral blood mononuclear cells, collected in the first trimester of pregnancy. The receptors here all came from a female donor with multiple sclerosis, enrolled in a pregnancy study.

The rearrangement uses TRBV5-6 and TRBJ1-6, with 8 bases aligning to TRBD1. Trimming at V came to 4 bases and at J to 9 bases, leaving 9 bases not matched to a gene. The CDR3 has 15 residues. Looked up from germline, CDR1 is SGHDT and CDR2 is YYEEEE. CDR3 region: CASSSLGQAPSPLHF. The CDR3 region has the DNA TGTGCCAGCAGCAGCCTGGGACAGGCTCCTTCACCCCTCCACTTT. Full variable domain (remainder filled in from reference TRBV5-6 and TRBJ1-6): DAGVTQSPTHLIKTRGQQVTLRCSPKSGHDTVSWYQQALGQGPQFIFQYYEEEERQRGNFPDRFSGHQFPNYSSELNVNALLLGDSALYLCASSSLGQAPSPLHFGNGTRLTVT.

Only a few counts were recorded for this clone. The chain couples TRBV7-3 to TRBJ2-5; D call uncertain. V was shortened by 2 bases and J by 2 bases, with 9 bases between the two germline ends. The CDR3 runs to 14 residues. CDR1 is SGHTA, CDR2 FQGTGA, per germline. CDR3 sequence: CASSLERAQETQYF. The CDR3 DNA is TGTGCCAGCAGCTTAGAGCGCGCTCAAGAGACCCAGTACTTC.